The next 18 T cell receptor beta chains were all read from a single sample in a study of shared clonotypes between healthy human individuals. Only in-frame clones appear in the TCRdb table, and some are missing; sequencing was by immunoSEQ multiplex PCR. The table lists roughly 2.1 million clones, under 95% of them singletons. As defined, naive CD8 cells were CD45RO-negative and positively selected for CCR7, with terminally differentiated effector memory CD45RA+ cells excluded. The material sequenced was naive CD8+ T cells from PBMCs. These receptor sequences come from a man younger than 35 in good health. Some clones in this sample may be carry-over from other donors' samples.

This rearrangement joins TRBV28 to TRBJ2-1; TRBD1 might be the D (6 bases). Germline CDR1 reads MDHEN; CDR2 reads SYDVKM. The CDR3 runs to 14 residues. V was cut by 4 bases and J by 6 bases, with 13 bases left in between. Written as DNA, the CDR3 is TGTGCCAGCAGTTACAGGGTTCGGGGCAATGAGCAGTTCTTC. It yields the protein CASSYRVRGNEQFF.

The chain is built from TRBV29-1 and TRBJ1-3; D unclear. Trimming took 3 bases from V and 0 from J, leaving 12 bases between them. Per germline, CDR1 SQVTM and CDR2 ANQGSEA. This CDR3 region has 15 residues. DNA of the CDR3: TGCAGCGTTGAGCGTACCGGAATCTCTGGAAACACCATATATTTT. It is translated as CSVERTGISGNTIYF.

V and J are TRBV28 and TRBJ2-1; D not resolved. From germline, CDR1 is MDHEN and CDR2 SYDVKM. The germline V and J ends were trimmed by 6 bases and 5 bases, with 23 bases remaining between them. The CDR3 spans 17 residues. CDR3 in amino acids: CASSPMISALEDNEQFF. CDR3 DNA: TGTGCCAGCAGCCCGATGATTTCGGCGTTGGAAGACAATGAGCAGTTCTTC.

With regard to this clone: Different DNA sequences within this sample yield the same CDR3. This rearrangement joins TRBV28 to TRBJ1-5; unclear D gene. The CDR3 runs 14 residues. Germline loops: CDR1 MDHEN, CDR2 SYDVKM. Trimming cost V 5 bases and J 2 bases, with 10 bases left between them. CDR3 nucleotides: TGTGCCAGCAGTCCCCGTTTGGGCAATCAGCCCCAGCATTTT. Translating gives CASSPRLGNQPQHF. Drawing the rest from reference TRBV28 and TRBJ1-5, the complete variable domain is DVKVTQSSRYLVKRTGEKVFLECVQDMDHENMFWYRQDPGLGLRLIYFSYDVKMKEKGDIPEGYSVSREKKERFSLILESASTNQTSMYLCASSPRLGNQPQHFGDGTRLSIL.

V usage is TRBV10-2 and J usage is TRBJ2-7; 10 bases line up with TRBD2. This CDR3 contains 13 residues. Germline values: CDR1 WSHSY, CDR2 SAAADI. V dropped 3 bases and J dropped 4; count of bases not matched to a gene: 0. The CDR3, as DNA: TGCGCCAGCAGTGAACTAGCGGGATACGAGCAGTACTTC. Amino acid sequence: CASSELAGYEQYF.

The table lists this clone with a few counts. The chain couples TRBV7-9 to TRBJ1-2; D not resolved. V dropped 1 base and J dropped 0 bases, with 6 bases sitting between them. CDR1 SEHNR and CDR2 FQNEAQ come from the germline V gene (reference sequence). This CDR3 has 14 amino acids. CDR3 nucleotides: TGTGCCAGCAGCTTAGGGAGGACTAACTATGGCTACACCTTC. Encoded protein: CASSLGRTNYGYTF.

The J gene is TRBJ2-5, the V gene TRBV7-9, with 7 bases lining up with TRBD1. After removal of 5 bases from V and 8 bases from J, the junction contained 14 bases not matched to a gene. CDR1 and CDR2 (germline): SEHNR, FQNEAQ (reference sequence). CDR3 length: 15 residues. CDR3: CASSQRTGGGLTQYF. Here the CDR3 DNA reads TGTGCCAGCAGCCAAAGGACAGGTGGGGGTTTAACCCAGTACTTC.

The chain couples TRBV11-2 to TRBJ1-5; D may be TRBD1 (6 bases). Per germline, CDR1 SGHAT and CDR2 FQNNGV. The CDR3 has 14 residues. Trimming cost V 1 base and J 6 bases, with 10 bases left between them. The CDR3 protein is CASSLGGTSQPQHF. The DNA for the CDR3 is TGTGCCAGCAGCTTAGGGGGGACAAGTCAGCCCCAGCATTTT.

The chain links TRBV5-1 to TRBJ2-2, with 9 nucleotides matching TRBD2. The germline gives CDR1 SGHRS, CDR2 YFSETQ. The ends lost 4 bases at V and 6 bases at J; junction bases unmatched: 7. CDR3 length: 15 residues. CDR3: CASSPASGKAGELFF. The DNA of the CDR3 is TGCGCCAGCAGCCCAGCTAGCGGGAAGGCCGGGGAGCTGTTTTTT.

This clone was recorded only once. The chain carries TRBV7-9 and TRBJ2-2; 8 bases are a match to TRBD1. The V gene's germline CDR1 is SEHNR and CDR2 FQNEAQ (reference sequence). CDR3 length equals 13 residues. V gave up 6 bases and J gave up 6 bases; unmatched junction bases: 3. The CDR3 here is CASRLDRAGELFF. DNA for the CDR3: TGTGCCAGCAGGTTGGACAGGGCCGGGGAGCTGTTTTTT.

A note on this clone: One junction end disagrees with the germline gene, perhaps due to a read error. This chain links TRBV7-9 with TRBJ2-7; D is unresolved. The CDR3 has 11 amino acids. Germline V gene data show CDR1 as SEHNR and CDR2 as FQNEAQ (reference sequence). The CDR3 loop is CASSLESRISF. In DNA, the CDR3 is TGTGCCAGCAGCTTAGAGAGTAGAATAAGCTTC.

The chain carries TRBV10-2 and TRBJ2-7, with a possible D match to TRBD2 (5 bases). This CDR3 is 14 amino acids long. Germline lookup yields CDR1 WSHSY and CDR2 SAAADI. V was shortened by 3 bases and J by 7 bases, with 16 bases between the two germline ends. For the CDR3, the DNA is TGCGCCAGCAGTGATACCGTCGGGGATACGGAGCAGTACTTC. Protein product: CASSDTVGDTEQYF.

This CDR3 is CASSSIGQGDTKNIQYF. The CDR3 bases are TGCGCCAGCAGCTCCATCGGACAGGGGGATACCAAAAACATTCAGTACTTC. The chain carries TRBV5-1 and TRBJ2-4; TRBD1 matches at 10 bases. Looked up from germline, CDR1 is SGHRS and CDR2 is YFSETQ. This CDR3 comprises 17 residues. Trimming removed 3 bases from V and 2 bases from J; junction bases left unmatched: 8.

The CDR3 sequence is CASSGRGRGYGYTF. The CDR3 DNA is TGTGCCAGCAGTGGGAGGGGGAGGGGCTATGGCTACACCTTC. This chain joins TRBV6-5 and TRBJ1-2, with a weak D call TRBD1 (6 bases). V shed 5 bases and J shed 4 bases, with 14 bases lying between them. Germline V lookup: CDR1 MNHEY, CDR2 SVGAGI. The CDR3 sequence is 14 residues long.

The chain uses TRBV29-1 and TRBJ2-5, with D possibly TRBD2 on 5 matching bases. The last part of the DNA fits TRBJ2-7 better; the J call may be wrong. Germline V gene data show CDR1 as SQVTM and CDR2 as ANQGSEA. The CDR3 loop spans 10 amino acids. CDR3 in amino acids: CSVHSGEQYF. CDR3 DNA: TGCAGCGTGCACAGCGGCGAGCAGTACTTC.

The chain carries TRBV27 and TRBJ2-2, with a weak D call TRBD2 (6 bases). The CDR3 covers 16 residues. Germline V gives CDR1 MNHEY, CDR2 SMNVEV (reference sequence). V gave up 3 bases and J gave up 3 bases, with 14 bases separating them. The CDR3: CASSFGSGEYTGELFF. CDR3 nucleotides: TGTGCCAGCAGTTTTGGGTCGGGAGAGTACACCGGGGAGCTGTTTTTT.

In DNA form, the CDR3 reads TGTGCCAGCAGGTATCGGGACCGGACAGATCAGCCCCAGCATTTT. Translation: CASRYRDRTDQPQHF. The rearrangement joins TRBV28 to TRBJ1-5; maybe TRBD1 (6 bases). V lost 6 bases and J lost 5, with 17 bases in between. In germline, CDR1 is MDHEN, CDR2 SYDVKM. The CDR3 spans 15 residues.

The chain is built from TRBV5-6 and TRBJ2-3; TRBD2 agrees at 8 bases. The J segment lost 1 base and the V segment lost 4 bases, leaving 8 bases of the junction unmatched. The V gene's germline CDR1 is SGHDT and CDR2 YYEEEE. CDR3 size: 16 residues. CDR3: CASSPAGAGGTDTQYF. The CDR3 coding sequence is TGTGCCAGCAGCCCTGCGGGAGCGGGAGGCACAGATACGCAGTATTTT.